This TCR beta chain was obtained from a study of blood T cell repertoires in COVID-19. Study-level background: From the United States, Italy and Spain came samples of acute and convalescent COVID-19.

Profiling relied on immunoSEQ multiplex PCR, and the TCRdb table lists in-frame clones only, not all of them. The table has roughly 330,000 clones, approximately 85% seen once. V was pared by 3 bases and J by 3 bases, with 4 bases of the junction left unmatched. The germline CDR1 and CDR2 sequences are LNHDA and SQIVND (reference sequence). This CDR3 spans 15 amino acids. The chain employs TRBV19 and TRBJ2-7, with 11 bases lining up with TRBD2. The TCR was taken from a woman aged 50 to 60 with acute or convalescent COVID-19. Material: peripheral blood. The CDR3 reads CASSIMGTSGYEQYF. In DNA form, the CDR3 reads TGTGCCAGTAGTATTATGGGGACTAGCGGCTACGAGCAGTACTTC.